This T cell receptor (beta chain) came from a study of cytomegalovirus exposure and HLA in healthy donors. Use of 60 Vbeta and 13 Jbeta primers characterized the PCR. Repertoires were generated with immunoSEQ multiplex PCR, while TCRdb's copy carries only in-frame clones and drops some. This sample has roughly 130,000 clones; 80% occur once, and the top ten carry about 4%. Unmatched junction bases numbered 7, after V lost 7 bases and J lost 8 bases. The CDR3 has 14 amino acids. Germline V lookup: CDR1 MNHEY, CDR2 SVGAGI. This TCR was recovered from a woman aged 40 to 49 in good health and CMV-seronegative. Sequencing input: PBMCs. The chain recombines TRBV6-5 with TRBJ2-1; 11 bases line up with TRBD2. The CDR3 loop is CASKPGTSGHEQFF. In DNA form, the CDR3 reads TGTGCCAGCAAACCCGGGACTAGCGGCCATGAGCAGTTCTTC.